Each of the 13 T cell receptor beta chains below was sequenced from the same sample in a study of CD8 T cells in ankylosing spondylitis. No antigens are known for them. TCRdb re-derived calls from the 5' RACE reads in MiXCR, one entry per CDR3 protein. The profile covers some 700,000 distinct CDR3 sequences, with over 15% appearing a single time and under 20% taken by the ten largest. Study findings and constraints: Ankylosing spondylitis blood appeared to be characterized by a TCR beta motif of 8 or 9 highly homologous variants.

Sequencing used blood, either unsorted or a sorted T cell fraction (not recorded which). Receptors originate from a male donor with ankylosing spondylitis.

This clonotype was detected a few times. The chain carries TRBV4-3 and TRBJ2-7, with D perhaps TRBD1 (6 bases). The germline V gene has CDR1 LGHNA and CDR2 YSLEER. The CDR3 covers 15 residues. Trimming stripped 2 bases from V and 3 bases from J, with 14 bases between. The CDR3 coding sequence is TGCGCCAGCAGCCAAAACCGGGACAACCACTACGAGCAGTACTTC. It is translated as CASSQNRDNHYEQYF.

V and J are TRBV2 and TRBJ2-2; D possibly corresponds to TRBD1 (5 bases). Germline CDR1 SNHLY, CDR2 FYNNEI. The CDR3 runs 15 residues. The V and J ends lost 4 bases and 2 bases respectively, with 11 bases between them. As DNA, the CDR3 is TGTGCCAGCAGTGCTCGGACACCTAACACCGGGGAGCTGTTTTTT. It encodes CASSARTPNTGELFF.

The chain is built from TRBV19 and TRBJ1-1, with D perhaps matching TRBD1 (6 bases). V was cut by 7 bases and J by 5 bases, with 17 bases left in between. Germline CDR1 reads LNHDA; CDR2 reads SQIVND (reference sequence). This CDR3 has 14 amino acids. CDR3 in DNA: TGTGCCAGTATGAATGTAGGGGGGCGGACTGAAGCTTTCTTT. It codes for CASMNVGGRTEAFF.

At least ten counts were recorded for this clonotype. The chain employs TRBV12-3 or TRBV12-4 and TRBJ2-7; no definite D call. With 8 bases removed from V and 0 bases from J, the gap between germline ends came to 8 bases. The CDR3 covers 12 residues. The chain's CDR3 is CASRSDSYEQYF. In DNA form, the CDR3 reads TGTGCCAGCCGATCGGACTCCTACGAGCAGTACTTC.

The chain is built from TRBV7-6 and TRBJ2-1, with TRBD1 as a possible D gene (6 bases). The CDR3 is 14 amino acids. Germline V gene lookup returns CDR1 SGHVS and CDR2 FNYEAQ. The germline V and J ends were trimmed by 1 base and 4 bases, with 8 bases remaining between them. CDR3 DNA sequence: TGTGCCAGCAGCTTAGATACAGGGTACAATGAGCAGTTCTTC. Its protein is CASSLDTGYNEQFF.

The J gene is TRBJ2-5, the V gene TRBV20-1; tentative D call: TRBD2 (5 bases). The germline gives CDR1 DFQATT, CDR2 SNEGSKA (reference sequence). The V and J ends lost 0 bases and 0 bases respectively, with 8 bases between them. The CDR3 spans 14 residues. For the CDR3, the DNA is TGCAGTGCTAGAGATGGGAGTTACCAAGAGACCCAGTACTTC. This translates into CSARDGSYQETQYF.

In its sample, this clonotype was seen many times. The chain recombines TRBV12-3 or TRBV12-4 with TRBJ2-2; D may be TRBD1 (6 bases). The ends were cut back, 10 bases at V and 3 bases at J, with 12 bases in the middle. The CDR3 spans 13 residues. CDR3 sequence reads: CATDRPDTGELFF. Here the CDR3 DNA reads TGTGCCACCGACAGGCCCGACACCGGGGAGCTGTTTTTT.

CDR3 in amino acids: CASSPFMDGRIYEQYF. CDR3 nucleotides: TGTGCCAGCAGTCCCTTTATGGACGGAAGAATTTACGAGCAGTACTTC. J is TRBJ2-7 and V is TRBV28; no definite D call. Germline CDR1 reads MDHEN; CDR2 reads SYDVKM. V lost 5 bases and J lost 4, with 21 bases in between. The CDR3 consists of 16 residues.

The chain carries TRBV3-1 and TRBJ2-1, with TRBD2 matching 8 bases. In germline, CDR1 is LGHDT, CDR2 YNNKEL (reference sequence). Germline trimming cut 3 bases from V and 1 base from J; bases unmatched to any gene: 5. The CDR3 loop spans 16 amino acids. The CDR3 nucleotides are TGTGCCAGCAGCCATCTTAGCGGGGCTTCCTACAATGAGCAGTTCTTC. This encodes CASSHLSGASYNEQFF.

The chain employs TRBV12-3 or TRBV12-4 and TRBJ2-1, with 10 bases identical to TRBD2. Trimming cost V 11 bases and J 0 bases; bases outside gene matches: 19. This CDR3 has 19 amino acids. CDR3 amino acids: CAFSSTTSGLKSSYNEQFF. DNA for the CDR3: TGTGCCTTCAGTTCGACGACTAGCGGGCTGAAAAGCTCCTACAATGAGCAGTTCTTC.

The V gene is TRBV20-1, the J gene TRBJ2-7; TRBD1 aligns across 7 bases. J was trimmed by 5 bases and V by 0 bases; bases with no gene match: 7. Germline CDR1 DFQATT, CDR2 SNEGSKA (reference sequence). The CDR3 runs 14 residues. CDR3 nucleotides: TGCAGTGCTAGAGATCCGACAGGGTACCACGAGCAGTACTTC. It is translated as CSARDPTGYHEQYF.

This chain uses TRBV12-3 or TRBV12-4 with TRBJ2-5, with unresolved D. The germline V and J ends were trimmed by 0 bases and 2 bases, with 7 bases remaining between them. CDR3 length: 14 amino acids. The CDR3 spells CASSLALPQETQYF. The DNA for the CDR3 is TGTGCCAGCAGTTTAGCGCTTCCGCAAGAGACCCAGTACTTC.

This clonotype was seen more than once but under ten times. The rearrangement uses TRBV28 and TRBJ2-1; 11 bases agree with TRBD2. With V trimmed by 6 bases and J by 2 bases, 6 bases remained unmatched. Germline lookup yields CDR1 MDHEN and CDR2 SYDVKM. The CDR3 totals 16 residues. For the CDR3, the DNA is TGTGCCAGCAGCCTCCAACTAGCGGGGGCCTACAATGAGCAGTTCTTC. Protein: CASSLQLAGAYNEQFF.